The 29 T cell receptor beta chains below come from one sample, sequenced in a study of shared clonotypes between healthy human individuals. Only CD45RO-negative cells positively selected for CCR7 counted as naive CD8 cells, so terminally differentiated effector memory CD45RA+ cells were excluded. Here immunoSEQ multiplex PCR was the method, and the copy in TCRdb shows in-frame clones only, minus some. This table holds about 2 million clones, about 95% found once. Sequenced sample: naive CD8+ T cells sorted from blood. Receptors originate from a man younger than 35 in good health.

The chain carries TRBV28 and TRBJ1-1; weak D call: TRBD1 (5 bases). The ends were cut back, 6 bases at V and 2 bases at J, with 16 bases in the middle. This CDR3 has 15 amino acids. Germline V gene data show CDR1 as MDHEN and CDR2 as SYDVKM. The CDR3 sequence: CASRDSGTVNTEAFF. CDR3 in DNA: TGTGCCAGCAGGGACTCCGGGACGGTAAACACTGAAGCTTTCTTT.

The rearrangement uses TRBV7-9 and TRBJ2-2, with 8 bases matching TRBD2. Trimming took 5 bases from V and 6 from J; bases not matched to a gene: 14. The CDR3 runs to 17 residues. The V gene's germline CDR1 is SEHNR and CDR2 FQNEAQ (reference sequence). The CDR3 protein is CASSPFSTAGVAGELFF. CDR3 in DNA: TGTGCCAGCAGCCCCTTTTCGACAGCGGGAGTTGCCGGGGAGCTGTTTTTT. The full variable domain, completed using reference TRBV7-9 and TRBJ2-2, is DTGVSQNPRHKITKRGQNVTFRCDPISEHNRLYWYRQTLGQGPEFLTYFQNEAQLEKSRLLSDRFSAERPKGSFSTLEIQRTEQGDSAMYLCASSPFSTAGVAGELFFGEGSRLTVL.

The chain joins TRBV5-4 to TRBJ2-1; possible D gene TRBD1, 5 bases. CDR1 SGHNT and CDR2 YYREEE come from the germline V gene (reference sequence). V lost 6 bases to trimming and J lost 3 bases, with 13 bases between them. The CDR3 has 14 residues. CDR3 sequence: CASIDSGVYNEQFF. The CDR3 DNA reads as TGTGCCAGCATCGACAGTGGGGTCTACAATGAGCAGTTCTTC.

The CDR3, as DNA: TGTGCCAGCAGTTTATTGACCCCCTCTCTAGCGAATGAGCAGTTCTTC. It encodes CASSLLTPSLANEQFF. The V gene is TRBV27, the J gene TRBJ2-1; possible D gene TRBD2, 6 bases. V shed 1 base and J shed 7 bases, with 17 bases lying between them. The CDR3 is 16 amino acids. Germline assignment: CDR1 MNHEY and CDR2 SMNVEV (reference sequence).

Only one count was recorded for this clone. The chain links TRBV7-9 to TRBJ1-1; D call uncertain. CDR1 and CDR2 from the germline V gene are SEHNR and FQNEAQ (reference sequence). This CDR3 spans 12 amino acids. V gave up 7 bases and J gave up 1 base, with 7 bases separating them. CDR3 in DNA: TGTGCCAGCATCGACGGGAACACTGAAGCTTTCTTT. Amino acids: CASIDGNTEAFF. The variable domain in full, with the rest retrieved from reference TRBV7-9 and TRBJ1-1, is DTGVSQNPRHKITKRGQNVTFRCDPISEHNRLYWYRQTLGQGPEFLTYFQNEAQLEKSRLLSDRFSAERPKGSFSTLEIQRTEQGDSAMYLCASIDGNTEAFFGQGTRLTVV.

The chain has TRBV13 and TRBJ2-7; D is possibly TRBD2 (5 bases). Germline loops: CDR1 PRHDT, CDR2 FYEKMQ (reference sequence). This CDR3 has 13 amino acids. Trimming removed 0 bases from V and 5 bases from J, with 8 bases in between. The DNA of the CDR3 is TGTGCCAGCAGCTTAGGGGACTTCGACGAGCAGTACTTC. It specifies CASSLGDFDEQYF.

The CDR3 sequence is CASSLTEYNEQFF. The CDR3 DNA reads as TGTGCCAGCTCACTAACTGAGTACAATGAGCAGTTCTTC. This chain joins TRBV18 and TRBJ2-1, with D uncertain. The CDR3 spans 13 residues. Per the germline V gene, CDR1 is KGHSH and CDR2 is LQKENI. Trimming cost V 4 bases and J 4 bases, with 8 bases left between them. The full variable domain, with the rest looked up from reference TRBV18 and TRBJ2-1, is NAGVMQNPRHLVRRRGQEARLRCSPMKGHSHVYWYRQLPEEGLKFMVYLQKENIIDESGMPKERFSAEFPKEGPSILRIQQVVRGDSAAYFCASSLTEYNEQFFGPGTRLTVL.

The chain couples TRBV10-3 to TRBJ2-1, with D possibly TRBD2 on 5 matching bases. The V gene's germline CDR1 is ENHRY and CDR2 SYGVKD. The ends were cut back, 7 bases at V and 8 bases at J, with 24 bases in the middle. The CDR3 covers 16 residues. CDR3 in DNA: TGTGCCATCAATCAGGACCCGAGAGGGTTGGGCGATGAGCAGTTCTTC. This encodes CAINQDPRGLGDEQFF.

CDR3: CASSPGTNYNEQFF. The CDR3 DNA sequence: TGCGCCAGCAGCCCCGGGACTAACTACAATGAGCAGTTCTTC. The chain is built from TRBV4-3 and TRBJ2-1, with 7 positions matching TRBD2. Looked up from germline, CDR1 is LGHNA and CDR2 is YSLEER. This CDR3 contains 14 residues. The trim removed 4 bases at V and 3 bases at J, leaving 3 bases unmatched.

Of note for this clone: The sample contains more than one DNA sequence encoding this CDR3. V gene TRBV6-5 combines with J gene TRBJ2-3, with unresolved D. The CDR3 is 14 amino acids. Germline V gene lookup returns CDR1 MNHEY and CDR2 SVGAGI. V lost 0 bases and J lost 0, with 4 bases in between. The CDR3, as DNA: TGTGCCAGCAGTTACTCGCTAAGCACAGATACGCAGTATTTT. Translating gives CASSYSLSTDTQYF.

V is TRBV13 and J is TRBJ2-5; possible D gene TRBD1, 5 bases. Germline-derived CDR1 and CDR2 are PRHDT and FYEKMQ (reference sequence). The CDR3 has 15 residues. The V gene lost 2 bases and the J gene lost 4 bases, with 14 bases spanning the gap. CDR3 sequence (DNA): TGTGCCAGCAGCTTAAGAATCGGAAGGGGAGAGACCCAGTACTTC. Protein: CASSLRIGRGETQYF.

The rearrangement uses TRBV6-5 and TRBJ1-1, with unresolved D. V lost 3 bases, J lost 2 bases, and 13 bases lay in between. The CDR3 spans 15 residues. Germline CDR1 reads MNHEY; CDR2 reads SVGAGI. The CDR3 loop is CASSYREGSNTEAFF. In nucleotides, the CDR3 is TGTGCCAGCAGTTATCGAGAGGGCTCAAACACTGAAGCTTTCTTT.

The rearrangement uses TRBV4-1 and TRBJ1-6; D is undetermined. The CDR3 has 16 amino acids. V lost 11 bases, J lost 0 bases, and 17 bases lay in between. The germline V gene has CDR1 MGHRA and CDR2 YSYEKL. CDR3 amino acids: CAGGSTVPSYNSPLHF. Here the CDR3 DNA reads TGCGCCGGCGGGTCCACCGTCCCCTCCTATAATTCACCCCTCCACTTT.

J is TRBJ2-7 and V is TRBV27; no firm D call. CDR3 length: 14 residues. V lost 5 bases and J lost 0, with 11 bases in between. From germline, CDR1 is MNHEY and CDR2 SMNVEV (reference sequence). CDR3 residues: CASSPALSSYEQYF. For the CDR3, the DNA is TGTGCCAGCAGTCCGGCCCTCAGCTCCTACGAGCAGTACTTC.

The J gene is TRBJ1-6, the V gene TRBV11-2; 9 bases fit TRBD1. With V trimmed by 7 bases and J by 7 bases, 5 bases remained unmatched. The germline V gene encodes CDR1 SGHAT and CDR2 FQNNGV. The CDR3 length is 14 residues. The CDR3: CASNTGTGNSPLHF. CDR3 DNA sequence: TGTGCCAGCAACACCGGGACAGGGAATTCACCCCTCCACTTT.

This chain joins TRBV29-1 and TRBJ2-7; D tentatively reads TRBD1 or TRBD2 (5 bases each). Germline values: CDR1 SQVTM, CDR2 ANQGSEA. This CDR3 has 14 residues. Trimming took off 0 bases at V and 3 bases at J, with 12 bases between the two ends. The CDR3 is CSVEDRDGDYEQYF. The DNA for the CDR3 is TGCAGCGTTGAAGACCGGGACGGTGACTACGAGCAGTACTTC.

The V call is TRBV19, the J call TRBJ2-3; no clear D. With 6 bases removed from V and 4 bases from J, the gap between germline ends came to 8 bases. The CDR3 totals 12 residues. The germline V gene encodes CDR1 LNHDA and CDR2 SQIVND (reference sequence). The CDR3 DNA is TGTGCCAGTAGCGGGCTCCCAGATACGCAGTATTTT. The encoded protein is CASSGLPDTQYF.

The chain combines TRBV7-9 with TRBJ2-1; 7 bases map to TRBD2. Germline assignment: CDR1 SEHNR and CDR2 FQNEAQ (reference sequence). This CDR3 contains 13 residues. After removal of 3 bases from V and 9 bases from J, the junction contained 5 bases not matched to a gene. Written as DNA, the CDR3 is TGTGCCAGCAGCTTTGGCGGGAGTAGTGAGCAGTTCTTC. Its translation: CASSFGGSSEQFF.

Only one count was recorded for this clone. This chain joins TRBV5-4 and TRBJ2-1, with D perhaps TRBD2 (5 bases). This CDR3 comprises 16 residues. With 4 bases removed from V and 2 bases from J, the gap between germline ends came to 16 bases. Germline CDR1 SGHNT, CDR2 YYREEE (reference sequence). In DNA, the CDR3 is TGTGCCAGCAGCCGAAACGGGGTAGGGACCTACAATGAGCAGTTCTTC. Its protein is CASSRNGVGTYNEQFF.

The chain employs TRBV2 and TRBJ2-5; D tentatively reads TRBD1 or TRBD2 (5 bases each). The germline CDR1 and CDR2 sequences are SNHLY and FYNNEI. V lost 6 bases, J lost 2 bases, and 19 bases lay in between. This CDR3 is built from 16 residues. The CDR3 DNA follows: TGTGCCAGCAGCTATCACCAGGGACGGACGCAAGAGACCCAGTACTTC. It yields the protein CASSYHQGRTQETQYF.

The gene calls are TRBV5-6 and TRBJ2-7; D is possibly TRBD1 (5 bases). CDR3 length: 14 amino acids. V was pared by 2 bases and J by 4 bases, with 13 bases between. Germline CDR1 is SGHDT and CDR2 is YYEEEE. The CDR3 DNA reads as TGTGCCAGCAGCTTTGGAGTAGGGGCGTACGAGCAGTACTTC. Amino acid sequence: CASSFGVGAYEQYF. The variable domain in full, completed from reference TRBV5-6 and TRBJ2-7, reads DAGVTQSPTHLIKTRGQQVTLRCSPKSGHDTVSWYQQALGQGPQFIFQYYEEEERQRGNFPDRFSGHQFPNYSSELNVNALLLGDSALYLCASSFGVGAYEQYFGPGTRLTVT.

This chain joins TRBV10-3 and TRBJ2-7, with TRBD1 matching over 8 bases. The ends lost 6 bases at V and 4 bases at J; junction bases unmatched: 8. The CDR3 spans 14 residues. In germline, CDR1 is ENHRY, CDR2 SYGVKD. The CDR3 region is CAISPGQAGYEQYF. CDR3 nucleotides: TGTGCCATCAGCCCGGGACAGGCGGGATACGAGCAGTACTTC.

The chain links TRBV7-9 to TRBJ2-5; TRBD2 matches 9 bases. Germline assignment: CDR1 SEHNR and CDR2 FQNEAQ (reference sequence). J gave up 3 bases and V 2 bases, and 7 bases lay outside the gene matches. This CDR3 has 16 amino acids. The CDR3 loop reads CASSLPRLAAKETQYF. CDR3 in DNA: TGTGCCAGCAGCTTACCACGACTAGCGGCTAAAGAGACCCAGTACTTC.

This rearrangement joins TRBV19 to TRBJ1-5, with 8 bases that match TRBD1. In germline, CDR1 is LNHDA, CDR2 SQIVND (reference sequence). The CDR3 consists of 13 residues. Trimming cost V 5 bases and J 7 bases; bases outside gene matches: 4. The CDR3 DNA is TGTGCCAGTAGTTCGGACAGGGAGCAGCCCCAGCATTTT. This encodes CASSSDREQPQHF.

The chain is built from TRBV29-1 and TRBJ1-2; 8 bases align to TRBD1. The CDR3 has 15 residues. Germline CDR1 reads SQVTM; CDR2 reads ANQGSEA. Losses at the gene ends were 3 bases for V and 3 bases for J; bases not matched to a gene: 9. In DNA, the CDR3 is TGCAGCGTTGATGTTGCACAGGGGGGAGACTATGGCTACACCTTC. It codes for CSVDVAQGGDYGYTF.

The chain combines TRBV9 with TRBJ2-2; D assignment may be TRBD1 or TRBD2 (5 bases each). In germline, CDR1 is SGDLS, CDR2 YYNGEE. The CDR3 runs to 15 residues. The V gene lost 3 bases and the J gene lost 6 bases, with 15 bases spanning the gap. In nucleotides, the CDR3 is TGTGCCAGCAGCGGGGGTTTGAGGGGACCCGGGGAGCTGTTTTTT. As protein: CASSGGLRGPGELFF.

This chain links TRBV28 with TRBJ2-1; D perhaps matches TRBD1 (7 bases). The germline CDR1 and CDR2 sequences are MDHEN and SYDVKM. Deletions cut 4 bases from V and 4 bases from J, with 11 bases between. The CDR3 length is 14 residues. Here the CDR3 DNA reads TGTGCCAGCAGTTATCCAGGGGGGTACAATGAGCAGTTCTTC. Its protein product is CASSYPGGYNEQFF.

CDR3 region: CASSLADRGFAYEQYF. In DNA, the CDR3 is TGTGCCAGCAGCTTGGCCGACAGGGGTTTTGCCTACGAGCAGTACTTC. V is TRBV5-5 and J is TRBJ2-7; 8 bases map to TRBD1. V trimming: 0 bases; J trimming: 2 bases; junction bases outside the gene matches: 7. CDR1 is SGHKS, CDR2 YYEKEE, per germline (reference sequence). The CDR3 is 16 residues long.

The chain carries TRBV6-6 and TRBJ2-7; 8 bases are a match to TRBD1. This CDR3 comprises 13 residues. V trimming: 2 bases; J trimming: 5 bases; junction bases outside the gene matches: 2. From germline, CDR1 is MNHNY and CDR2 SVGAGI (reference sequence). This CDR3 is CASSYPTGDEQYF. CDR3 DNA sequence: TGTGCCAGCAGTTACCCGACAGGGGACGAGCAGTACTTC.